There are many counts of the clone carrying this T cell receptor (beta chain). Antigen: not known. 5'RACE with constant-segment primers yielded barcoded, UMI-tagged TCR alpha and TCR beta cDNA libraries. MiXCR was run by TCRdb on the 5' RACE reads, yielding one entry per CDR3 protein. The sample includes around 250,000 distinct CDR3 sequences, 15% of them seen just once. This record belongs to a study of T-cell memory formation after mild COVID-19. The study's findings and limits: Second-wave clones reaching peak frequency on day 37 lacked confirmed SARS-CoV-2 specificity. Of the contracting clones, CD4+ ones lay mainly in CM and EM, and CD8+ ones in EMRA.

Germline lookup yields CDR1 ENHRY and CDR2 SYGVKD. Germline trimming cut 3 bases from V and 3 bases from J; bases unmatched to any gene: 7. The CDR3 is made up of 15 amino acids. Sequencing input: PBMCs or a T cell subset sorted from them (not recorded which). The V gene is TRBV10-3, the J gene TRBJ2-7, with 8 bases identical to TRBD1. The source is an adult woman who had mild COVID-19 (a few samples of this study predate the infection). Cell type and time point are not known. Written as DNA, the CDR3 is TGTGCCATCAGTGAAGGACAGGGAAGGATCTACGAGCAGTACTTC. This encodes CAISEGQGRIYEQYF.